These T cell receptor beta chains were read from a single sample in a study of blood T cell repertoires in COVID-19. Here immunoSEQ multiplex PCR was the method, and the copy in TCRdb shows in-frame clones only, minus some. The table lists about 250,000 clones, about four fifths of them singletons, with 4.5% to 6.5% in the top ten. The specimen sequenced was peripheral blood. These receptors were collected from a man older than 75 with acute or convalescent COVID-19. CDR3s include the opening cysteine and the closing phenylalanine or tryptophan.

V: TRBV6-5
length: 14
CDR3: CASTRGQGAYEQYF

V: TRBV3-1/TRBV3-2
length: 14
CDR3: CASSQGTALTGLFF

V: TRBV24-1
length: 15
CDR3: CATSETGVPNQPQHF

V: TRBV5-4
length: 15
CDR3: CASSKEGATDEKLFF

V: TRBV5-6
length: 16
CDR3: CASSLAGTMGNSPLHF

V: TRBV4-1
length: 15
CDR3: CASSQDFGQGNTQYF

V: TRBV4-1
length: 15
CDR3: CATRDLRVVDTEAFF

V: TRBV6-6
length: 15
CDR3: CASSYLAGVGNEQFF

V: TRBV3-1/TRBV3-2
length: 16
CDR3: CASSPGEGVGGETQYF

V: TRBV5-1
length: 13
CDR3: CASSPSGTGELFF

V: TRBV14
length: 19
CDR3: CASSQDRDKGKFLNTEAFF

V: TRBV19
length: 11
CDR3: CASRRFSEQFF

V: TRBV7-2
length: 16
CDR3: CASSPIGGTIDNEQFF

V: TRBV5-1
length: 13
CDR3: CASQSGGYNEQFF

V: TRBV28
length: 12
CDR3: CASSAPRDRQYF

V: TRBV27
length: 15
CDR3: CASSRDRAFAGELFF

V: TRBV29-1
length: 14
CDR3: CSVEDLSVPDTQYF

V: TRBV11-2
length: 15
CDR3: CASSWLGATQETQYF

V: TRBV3-1/TRBV3-2
length: 14
CDR3: CASSPGHPQETQYF

V: TRBV7-9
length: 15
CDR3: CASSLGGQGNEKLFF

V: TRBV5-6
length: 14
CDR3: CASSLVGADEKLFF

V: TRBV24-1
length: 16
CDR3: CATSDLKGKGSDTQYF

V: TRBV18
length: 13
CDR3: CASSPGTGREQYF

V: TRBV6-6
length: 12
CDR3: CASSLAGGEQYF

V: TRBV30
length: 12
CDR3: CATAWGDTEAFF

V: TRBV5-1
length: 11
CDR3: CASSLGGSQYF

V: TRBV5-1
length: 12
CDR3: CASSLPGGEQYF

V: TRBV2
length: 16
CDR3: CASSEGASAATDTQYF

V: TRBV5-1
length: 21
CDR3: CASSRSGTREAGRGVQETQYF

V: TRBV7-3
length: 15
CDR3: CASSFGLAGVLEQFF

V: TRBV7-9
length: 16
CDR3: CASSSRTGESNQPQHF

V: TRBV19
length: 12
CDR3: CASRGLNEKLFF